The next 21 T cell receptor beta chains were all read from a single sample in a study of cytomegalovirus exposure and HLA in healthy donors (dated by TCRdb to about 2017). Receptor libraries were prepared by the immunoSEQ multiplex PCR assay. The multiplex PCR relied on a mix of 60 forward primers for TCR Vbeta segments and 13 reverse primers for TCR Jbeta segments. Entries here come from immuneACCESS through TCRdb and include only in-frame sequences with V and J called. Some clones fail to appear in such tables; in the studies checked, an unresolved V gene covers under half of the shortfall, and the cause of the remainder is unknown. Within this sample are some 150,000 clones, with about two thirds of them counted one time only. The ten largest make up 2.5% of the sample. The sample was PBMCs. The receptors were gathered from a human donor in good health.

The rearrangement joins TRBV5-6 to TRBJ2-1; a possible D gene is TRBD1 (6 bases). Germline V gene data show CDR1 as SGHDT and CDR2 as YYEEEE. The CDR3 sequence is 16 residues long. The germline V and J ends were trimmed by 1 base and 0 bases, with 11 bases remaining between them. The CDR3 DNA is TGTGCCAGCAGCTTGTACGGACAGCCCTCCTACAATGAGCAGTTCTTC. Protein product: CASSLYGQPSYNEQFF.

The CDR3 nucleotides are TGTGCCAGCAGCTTGCTCAAGCCGATCACAGATACGCAGTATTTT. Its protein product is CASSLLKPITDTQYF. The rearrangement joins TRBV5-6 to TRBJ2-3, with D uncertain. The ends were cut back, 1 base at V and 2 bases at J, with 11 bases in the middle. Germline CDR1 reads SGHDT; CDR2 reads YYEEEE. The CDR3 sequence is 15 residues long.

V gene TRBV4-1 combines with J gene TRBJ1-2; D ambiguous. V lost 0 bases and J 2 bases, leaving 10 bases between the germline ends. The CDR3 has 15 amino acids. Looked up from germline, CDR1 is MGHRA and CDR2 is YSYEKL. The DNA for the CDR3 is TGCGCCAGCAGCCAAGATAATCCAGAAAACTATGGCTACACCTTC. This sequence encodes CASSQDNPENYGYTF.

The V gene is TRBV6-1, the J gene TRBJ2-7; D unresolved. This CDR3 is 15 amino acids long. In germline, CDR1 is MNHNS, CDR2 SASEGT. V lost 0 bases and J 3 bases, leaving 12 bases between the germline ends. DNA of the CDR3: TGTGCCAGCAGTGAAGCGCAGCCAACTAACTACGAGCAGTACTTC. Protein: CASSEAQPTNYEQYF.

CDR3 DNA sequence: TGTGCCAGCAGGGAAGGGAGCACTGGAAACACCATATATTTT. Protein sequence: CASREGSTGNTIYF. The chain carries TRBV7-9 and TRBJ1-3; D gene unclear. The germline CDR1 and CDR2 sequences are SEHNR and FQNEAQ (reference sequence). Trimming took off 6 bases at V and 2 bases at J, with 11 bases between the two ends. The CDR3 length is 14 residues.

This clone has only one observation. The chain is built from TRBV9 and TRBJ2-3, with D perhaps matching TRBD1 (5 bases). Germline lookup yields CDR1 SGDLS and CDR2 YYNGEE. V gave up 0 bases and J gave up 0 bases, with 5 bases separating them. CDR3 size: 14 residues. This chain's CDR3 is CASSVDRSTDTQYF. CDR3 nucleotides: TGTGCCAGCAGCGTAGACAGGAGCACAGATACGCAGTATTTT.

V usage is TRBV27 and J usage is TRBJ1-2, with D tentatively TRBD1 (5 bases). There are 15 residues in the CDR3. From germline, CDR1 is MNHEY and CDR2 SMNVEV (reference sequence). The V gene lost 8 bases and the J gene lost 6 bases, with 22 bases spanning the gap. The chain's CDR3 is CASSPIDSLGHGYTF. CDR3 in DNA: TGTGCCAGCTCCCCTATAGACAGTTTGGGGCATGGCTACACCTTC.

V usage is TRBV29-1 and J usage is TRBJ1-2; no clear D. The V and J ends lost 7 bases and 8 bases respectively, with 20 bases between them. Germline lookup yields CDR1 SQVTM and CDR2 ANQGSEA. The CDR3 runs to 13 residues. CDR3 DNA: TGCAGCGCCCAAGGGCCCCTCGGAGGAGGCTACACCTTC. The encoded protein is CSAQGPLGGGYTF.

The chain links TRBV4-3 to TRBJ2-7; the match to TRBD1 covers 11 bases. The germline V gene encodes CDR1 LGHNA and CDR2 YSLEER. CDR3 length: 16 residues. The trim removed 1 base at V and 2 bases at J, leaving 4 bases unmatched. The CDR3 DNA is TGCGCCAGCAGCCAAGTCCCGGGACAGGGGGCCTACGAGCAGTACTTC. Translation: CASSQVPGQGAYEQYF.

The chain has TRBV13 and TRBJ1-1; D unclear. The CDR3 extends over 12 amino acids. V was trimmed by 5 bases and J by 7 bases, leaving 11 bases between them. Germline V gene sequence: CDR1 PRHDT, CDR2 FYEKMQ (reference sequence). CDR3 amino acids: CASSPLGDEAFF. The CDR3 DNA reads as TGTGCCAGCAGCCCCCTCGGGGATGAAGCTTTCTTT.

In this sample, this clone turned up once. This chain links TRBV18 with TRBJ1-1; 10 positions agree with TRBD1. Trimming cost V 5 bases and J 5 bases; bases outside gene matches: 8. This CDR3 region has 15 residues. Germline lookup yields CDR1 KGHSH and CDR2 LQKENI. CDR3 nucleotides: TGTGCCAGCTCATCCGACAGGGGGCATAGTACTGAAGCTTTCTTT. Its protein product is CASSSDRGHSTEAFF.

J is TRBJ1-1 and V is TRBV13; the D is unclear. This CDR3 has 15 residues. The germline V gene has CDR1 PRHDT and CDR2 FYEKMQ (reference sequence). V was clipped by 5 bases and J by 10 bases, with 23 bases between them. The CDR3 DNA reads as TGTGCCAGCAGCGATTCCCTGGTACGGAGGTTTGTAGCTTTCTTT. The encoded protein is CASSDSLVRRFVAFF.

This chain joins TRBV5-1 and TRBJ2-5; 10 bases agree with TRBD1. This CDR3 contains 15 residues. Germline loops: CDR1 SGHRS, CDR2 YFSETQ. Germline trimming cut 2 bases from V and 11 bases from J; bases unmatched to any gene: 12. Here the CDR3 DNA reads TGCGCCAGCAGCTTCCGGGACAGGGGCCCCTCGGAGCAGTACTTC. Protein product: CASSFRDRGPSEQYF.

The J gene is TRBJ2-7, the V gene TRBV4-3; no clear D. Germline values: CDR1 LGHNA, CDR2 YSLEER. V shed 0 bases and J shed 2 bases, with 11 bases lying between them. The CDR3 consists of 15 residues. CDR3 loop: CASSQDSNRAYEQYF. CDR3 nucleotide sequence: TGCGCCAGCAGCCAAGATAGTAACAGAGCCTACGAGCAGTACTTC.

This chain joins TRBV10-3 and TRBJ1-5; a weak D match, TRBD1 (5 bases). The V gene lost 5 bases and the J gene lost 4 bases, with 9 bases spanning the gap. CDR1 is ENHRY, CDR2 SYGVKD, per germline. This CDR3 has 13 amino acids. In DNA, the CDR3 is TGTGCCATCAGTCCCGGGACTAATCAGCCCCAGCATTTT. It is translated as CAISPGTNQPQHF.

This clone has only a few counts. The chain has TRBV20-1 and TRBJ1-1; D perhaps matches TRBD1 (5 bases). V lost 5 bases and J 11 bases, leaving 12 bases between the germline ends. This CDR3 has 10 residues. Per germline, CDR1 DFQATT and CDR2 SNEGSKA (reference sequence). As DNA, the CDR3 is TGCAGTGCTGTACAACGGGGGGCTTTCTTT. Amino acids: CSAVQRGAFF.

The chain joins TRBV4-1 to TRBJ1-2; 9 bases match TRBD1. CDR3 length equals 15 residues. The ends lost 1 base at V and 5 bases at J; junction bases unmatched: 5. CDR1 and CDR2 (germline): MGHRA, YSYEKL. CDR3 amino acids: CASSQGQGVGYGYTF. CDR3 in DNA: TGCGCCAGCAGCCAAGGACAGGGGGTTGGTTATGGCTACACCTTC.

J is TRBJ2-7 and V is TRBV4-1; 9 bases line up with TRBD2. The V gene end was trimmed by 0 bases and the J gene end by 3 bases; junction bases not matched to a gene: 6. CDR3 length equals 16 residues. The germline gives CDR1 MGHRA, CDR2 YSYEKL. The CDR3 protein is CASSQEGTSNDYEQYF. The CDR3 nucleotides are TGCGCCAGCAGCCAAGAAGGGACTAGCAACGACTACGAGCAGTACTTC.

V gene TRBV4-2 combines with J gene TRBJ2-7, with D possibly being TRBD2 (6 bases). The germline V gene encodes CDR1 LGHNA and CDR2 YNFKEQ. This CDR3 is 15 amino acids long. V lost 0 bases to trimming and J lost 6 bases, with 15 bases between them. CDR3 loop: CASSQDWGGDGEQYF. The CDR3 DNA reads as TGTGCCAGCAGCCAAGATTGGGGAGGTGACGGCGAGCAGTACTTC.

V usage is TRBV10-3 and J usage is TRBJ1-1; D may be TRBD1 (6 bases). CDR1 and CDR2 from the germline V gene are ENHRY and SYGVKD. The CDR3 is made up of 13 amino acids. Trimming pared 9 bases from V and 0 bases from J, leaving 11 bases between. The chain's CDR3 is CAMKGHLNTEAFF. CDR3 DNA sequence: TGTGCCATGAAGGGACATCTGAACACTGAAGCTTTCTTT.

The rearrangement joins TRBV11-2 to TRBJ2-1; TRBD1 matches 11 bases. The CDR3 loop spans 17 amino acids. From germline, CDR1 is SGHAT and CDR2 FQNNGV. Trimming removed 5 bases from V and 4 bases from J; junction bases left unmatched: 10. CDR3 coding DNA: TGTGCCAGCAGCCCTTCCTACCGGGACAGGGGGTACAATGAGCAGTTCTTC. Its translation is CASSPSYRDRGYNEQFF.